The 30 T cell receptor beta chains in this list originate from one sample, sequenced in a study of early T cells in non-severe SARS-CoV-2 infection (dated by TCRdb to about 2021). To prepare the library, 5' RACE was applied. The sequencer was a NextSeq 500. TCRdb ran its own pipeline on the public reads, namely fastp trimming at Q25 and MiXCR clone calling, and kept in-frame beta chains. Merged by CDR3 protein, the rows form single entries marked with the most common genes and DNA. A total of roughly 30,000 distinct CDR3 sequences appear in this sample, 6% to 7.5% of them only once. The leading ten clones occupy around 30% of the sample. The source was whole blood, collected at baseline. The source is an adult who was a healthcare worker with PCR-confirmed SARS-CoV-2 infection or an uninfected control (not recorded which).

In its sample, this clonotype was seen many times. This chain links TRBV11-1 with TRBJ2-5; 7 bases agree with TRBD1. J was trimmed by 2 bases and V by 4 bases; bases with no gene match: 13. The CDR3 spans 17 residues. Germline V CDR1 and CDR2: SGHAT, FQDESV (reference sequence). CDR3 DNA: TGTGCCAGCAGCTCCTTAGTCCCCAGGACAGGTCAAGAGACCCAGTACTTC. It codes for CASSSLVPRTGQETQYF. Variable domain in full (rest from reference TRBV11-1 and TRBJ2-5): EAEVAQSPRYKITEKSQAVAFWCDPISGHATLYWYRQILGQGPELLVQFQDESVVDDSQLPKDRFSAERLKGVDSTLKIQPAELGDSAMYLCASSSLVPRTGQETQYFGPGTRLLVL.

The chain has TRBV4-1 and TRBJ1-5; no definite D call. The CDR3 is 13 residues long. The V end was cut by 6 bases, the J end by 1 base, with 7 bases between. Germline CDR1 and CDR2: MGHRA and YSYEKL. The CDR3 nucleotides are TGCGCCAGCAGTTCGGACAGCAATCAGCCCCAGCATTTT. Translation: CASSSDSNQPQHF.

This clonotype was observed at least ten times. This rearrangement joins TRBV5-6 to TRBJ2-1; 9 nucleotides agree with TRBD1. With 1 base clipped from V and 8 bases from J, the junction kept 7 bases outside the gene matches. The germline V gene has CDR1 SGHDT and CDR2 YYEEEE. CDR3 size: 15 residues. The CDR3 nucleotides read TGTGCCAGCAGCTTGTGGAGACAGGGGGTCTATGAGCAGTTCTTC. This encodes CASSLWRQGVYEQFF.

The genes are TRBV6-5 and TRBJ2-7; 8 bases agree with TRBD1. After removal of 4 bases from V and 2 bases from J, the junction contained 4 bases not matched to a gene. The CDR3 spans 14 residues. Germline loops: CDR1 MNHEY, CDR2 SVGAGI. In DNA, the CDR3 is TGTGCCAGCAGTTCCGGGACAGGTACCTACGAGCAGTACTTC. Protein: CASSSGTGTYEQYF.

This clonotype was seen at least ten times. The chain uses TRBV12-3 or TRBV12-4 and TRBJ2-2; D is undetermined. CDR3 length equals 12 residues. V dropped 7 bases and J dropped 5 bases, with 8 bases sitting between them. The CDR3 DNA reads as TGTGCCAGCAAGTCGTGGACCGGGGAGCTGTTTTTT. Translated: CASKSWTGELFF.

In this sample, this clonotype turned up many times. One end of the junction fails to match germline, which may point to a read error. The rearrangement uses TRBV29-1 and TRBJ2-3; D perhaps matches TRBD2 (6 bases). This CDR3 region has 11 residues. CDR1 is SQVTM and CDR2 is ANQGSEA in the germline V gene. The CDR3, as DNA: TGCAGCGTTGAAACCCCAAAATTAGCGGAGTTT. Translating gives CSVETPKLAEF.

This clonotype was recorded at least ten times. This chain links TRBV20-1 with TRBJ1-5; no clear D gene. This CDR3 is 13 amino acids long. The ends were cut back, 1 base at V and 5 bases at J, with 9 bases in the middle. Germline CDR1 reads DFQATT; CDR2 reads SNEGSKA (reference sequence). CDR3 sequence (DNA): TGCAGTGCTAGAGGGCAGAAAGATCAGCCCCAGCATTTT. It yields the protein CSARGQKDQPQHF.

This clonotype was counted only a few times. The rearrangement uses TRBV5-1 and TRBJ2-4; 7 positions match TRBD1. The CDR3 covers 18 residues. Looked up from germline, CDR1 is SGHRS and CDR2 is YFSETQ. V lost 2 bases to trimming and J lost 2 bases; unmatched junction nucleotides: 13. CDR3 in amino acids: CASSLSSGQTGSKNIQYF. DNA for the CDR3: TGCGCCAGCAGCTTATCTTCGGGACAGACCGGATCCAAAAACATTCAGTACTTC.

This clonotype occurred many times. CDR3 in DNA: TGTGCCAGCAGCTTTACAGGGGGCTCTGGAAACACCATATATTTT. It yields the protein CASSFTGGSGNTIYF. The gene calls are TRBV7-9 and TRBJ1-3; 8 bases are shared with TRBD1. Trimming at V came to 3 bases and at J to 0 bases, leaving 1 base not matched to a gene. CDR3 size: 15 residues. Germline CDR1 is SEHNR and CDR2 is FQNEAQ (reference sequence). Based on the CDR3 plus reference TRBV7-9 and TRBJ1-3, the full variable domain is DTGVSQNPRHKITKRGQNVTFRCDPISEHNRLYWYRQTLGQGPEFLTYFQNEAQLEKSRLLSDRFSAERPKGSFSTLEIQRTEQGDSAMYLCASSFTGGSGNTIYFGEGSWLTVV.

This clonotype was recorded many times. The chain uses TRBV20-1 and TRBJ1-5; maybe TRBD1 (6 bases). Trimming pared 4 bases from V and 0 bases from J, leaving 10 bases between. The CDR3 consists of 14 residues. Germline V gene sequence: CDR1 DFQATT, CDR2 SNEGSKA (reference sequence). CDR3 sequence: CSATDRYSNQPQHF. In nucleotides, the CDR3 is TGCAGTGCTACAGACAGGTATAGCAATCAGCCCCAGCATTTT.

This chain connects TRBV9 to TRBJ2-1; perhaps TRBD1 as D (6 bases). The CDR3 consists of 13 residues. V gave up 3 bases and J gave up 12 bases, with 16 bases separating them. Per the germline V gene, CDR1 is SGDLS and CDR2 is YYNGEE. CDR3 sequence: CASSDTRDIVQFF. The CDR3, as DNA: TGTGCCAGCAGCGACACCCGGGACATTGTGCAGTTCTTC. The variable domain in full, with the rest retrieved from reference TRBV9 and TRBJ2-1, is DSGVTQTPKHLITATGQRVTLRCSPRSGDLSVYWYQQSLDQGLQFLIQYYNGEERAKGNILERFSAQQFPDLHSELNLSSLELGDSALYFCASSDTRDIVQFFGPGTRLTVL.

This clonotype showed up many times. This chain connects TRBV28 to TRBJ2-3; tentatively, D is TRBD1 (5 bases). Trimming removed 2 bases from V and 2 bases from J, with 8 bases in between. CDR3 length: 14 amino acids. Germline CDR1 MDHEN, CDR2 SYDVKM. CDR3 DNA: TGTGCCAGCAGTTTACCCAGGGTCACAGATACGCAGTATTTT. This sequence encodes CASSLPRVTDTQYF.

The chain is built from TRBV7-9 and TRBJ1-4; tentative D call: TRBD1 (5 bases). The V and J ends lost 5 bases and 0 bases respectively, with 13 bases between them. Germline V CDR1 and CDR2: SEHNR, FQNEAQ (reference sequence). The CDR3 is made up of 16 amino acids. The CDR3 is CASSPRGSATNEKLFF. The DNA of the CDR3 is TGTGCCAGCAGCCCCCGGGGCAGCGCAACTAATGAAAAACTGTTTTTT. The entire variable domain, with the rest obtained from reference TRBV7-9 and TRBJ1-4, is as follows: DTGVSQNPRHKITKRGQNVTFRCDPISEHNRLYWYRQTLGQGPEFLTYFQNEAQLEKSRLLSDRFSAERPKGSFSTLEIQRTEQGDSAMYLCASSPRGSATNEKLFFGSGTQLSVL.

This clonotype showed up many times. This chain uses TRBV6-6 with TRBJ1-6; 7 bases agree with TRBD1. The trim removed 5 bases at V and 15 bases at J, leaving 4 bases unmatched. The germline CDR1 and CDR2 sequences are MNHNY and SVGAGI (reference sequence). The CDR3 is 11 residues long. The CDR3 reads CASSDRVDLHF. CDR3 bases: TGTGCCAGCAGTGACAGGGTAGACCTCCACTTT.

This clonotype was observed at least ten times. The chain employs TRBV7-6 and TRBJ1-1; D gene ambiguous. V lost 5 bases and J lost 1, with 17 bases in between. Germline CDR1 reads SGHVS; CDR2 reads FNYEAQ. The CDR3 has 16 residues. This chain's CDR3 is CASSLLQGRQNTEAFF. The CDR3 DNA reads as TGTGCCAGCAGCCTCCTCCAAGGCAGACAGAACACTGAAGCTTTCTTT. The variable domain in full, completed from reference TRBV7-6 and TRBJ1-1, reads GAGVSQSPRYKVTKRGQDVALRCDPISGHVSLYWYRQALGQGPEFLTYFNYEAQQDKSGLPNDRFSAERPEGSISTLTIQRTEQRDSAMYRCASSLLQGRQNTEAFFGQGTRLTVV.

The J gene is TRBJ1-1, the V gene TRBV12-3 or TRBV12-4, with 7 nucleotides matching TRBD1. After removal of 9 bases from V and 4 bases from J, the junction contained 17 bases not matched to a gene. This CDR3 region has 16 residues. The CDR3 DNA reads TGTGCCAGTCGAGGACCCTCTAGAGGGGGCGGCACTGAAGCTTTCTTT. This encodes CASRGPSRGGGTEAFF.

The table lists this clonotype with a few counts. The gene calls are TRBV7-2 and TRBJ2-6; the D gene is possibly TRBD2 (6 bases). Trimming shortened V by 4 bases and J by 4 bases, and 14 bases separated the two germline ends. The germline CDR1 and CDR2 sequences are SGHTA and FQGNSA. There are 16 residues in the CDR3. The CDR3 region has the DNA TGTGCCAGCAGCTATAGCACCGGGAGCGGGGCCAACGTCCTGACTTTC. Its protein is CASSYSTGSGANVLTF. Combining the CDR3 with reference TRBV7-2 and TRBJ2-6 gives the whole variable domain GAGVSQSPSNKVTEKGKDVELRCDPISGHTALYWYRQSLGQGLEFLIYFQGNSAPDKSGLPSDRFSAERTGGSVSTLTIQRTQQEDSAVYLCASSYSTGSGANVLTFGAGSRLTVL.

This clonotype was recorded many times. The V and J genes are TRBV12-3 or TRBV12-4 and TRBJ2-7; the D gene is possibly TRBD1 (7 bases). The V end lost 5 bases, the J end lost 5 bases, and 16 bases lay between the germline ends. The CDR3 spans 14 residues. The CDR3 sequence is CASSRGTAGHEQYF. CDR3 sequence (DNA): TGTGCCAGCAGTCGCGGGACAGCCGGACACGAGCAGTACTTC.

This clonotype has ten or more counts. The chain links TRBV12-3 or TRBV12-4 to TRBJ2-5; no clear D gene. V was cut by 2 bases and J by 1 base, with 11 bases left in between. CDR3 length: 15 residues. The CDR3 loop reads CASSLLNAGQETQYF. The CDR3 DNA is TGTGCCAGCAGTTTATTAAACGCAGGCCAAGAGACCCAGTACTTC.

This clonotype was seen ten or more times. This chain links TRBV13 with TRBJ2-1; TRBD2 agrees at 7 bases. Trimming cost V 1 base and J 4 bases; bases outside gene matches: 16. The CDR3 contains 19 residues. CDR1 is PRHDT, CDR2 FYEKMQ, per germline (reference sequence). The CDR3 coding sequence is TGTGCCAGCAGCTTAGCCCCCGCCCTGCTTGGCGGGAGTTACAATGAGCAGTTCTTC. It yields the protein CASSLAPALLGGSYNEQFF.

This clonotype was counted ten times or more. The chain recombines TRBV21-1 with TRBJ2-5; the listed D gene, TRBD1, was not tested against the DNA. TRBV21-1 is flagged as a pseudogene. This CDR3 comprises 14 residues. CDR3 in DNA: TGTGCCAGCAGCAGGGACCCAATCCAAGAGACCCAGTACTTC. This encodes CASSRDPIQETQYF.

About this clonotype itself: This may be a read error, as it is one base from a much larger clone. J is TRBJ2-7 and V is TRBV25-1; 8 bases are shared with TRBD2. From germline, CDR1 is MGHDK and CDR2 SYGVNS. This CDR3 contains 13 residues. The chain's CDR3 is CVSKSGTSYEQYF. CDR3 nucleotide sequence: TGTGTCAGCAAGTCTGGGACTAGCTACGAGCAGTACTTC.

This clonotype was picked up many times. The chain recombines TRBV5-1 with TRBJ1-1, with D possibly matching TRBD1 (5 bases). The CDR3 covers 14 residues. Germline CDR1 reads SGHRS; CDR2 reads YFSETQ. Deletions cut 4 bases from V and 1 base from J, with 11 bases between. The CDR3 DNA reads TGCGCCAGCAGCACCGGGACTAAGAACACTGAAGCTTTCTTT. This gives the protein CASSTGTKNTEAFF.

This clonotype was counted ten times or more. Here the CDR3 DNA reads TGTGCCAGCAGCCCCTTAGACAGGGGGACTTCCACAGATACGCAGTATTTT. Translating it yields CASSPLDRGTSTDTQYF. V gene TRBV7-9 combines with J gene TRBJ2-3; 9 bases align to TRBD1. The CDR3 totals 17 residues. J was trimmed by 2 bases and V by 5 bases; bases with no gene match: 11. Germline V gene sequence: CDR1 SEHNR, CDR2 FQNEAQ (reference sequence).

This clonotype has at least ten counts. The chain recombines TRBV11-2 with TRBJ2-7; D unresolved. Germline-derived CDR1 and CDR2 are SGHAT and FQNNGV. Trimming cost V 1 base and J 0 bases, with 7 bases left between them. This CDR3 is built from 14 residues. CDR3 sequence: CASSLGHSSYEQYF. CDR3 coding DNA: TGTGCCAGCAGCTTAGGGCACAGCTCCTACGAGCAGTACTTC.

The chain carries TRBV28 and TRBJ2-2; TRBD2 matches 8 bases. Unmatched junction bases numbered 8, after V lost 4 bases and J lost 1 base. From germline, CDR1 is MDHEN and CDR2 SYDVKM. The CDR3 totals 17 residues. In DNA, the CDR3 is TGTGCCAGCAGTTCCGTGAGCGGGAGAGGGAACACCGGGGAGCTGTTTTTT. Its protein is CASSSVSGRGNTGELFF.

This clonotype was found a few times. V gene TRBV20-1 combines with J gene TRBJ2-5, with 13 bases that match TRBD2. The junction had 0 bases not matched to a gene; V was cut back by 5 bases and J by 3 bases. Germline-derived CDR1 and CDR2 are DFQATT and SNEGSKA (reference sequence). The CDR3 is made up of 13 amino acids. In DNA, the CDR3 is TGCAGTGCTGGGACTAGCGGGGAAGAGACCCAGTACTTC. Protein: CSAGTSGEETQYF.

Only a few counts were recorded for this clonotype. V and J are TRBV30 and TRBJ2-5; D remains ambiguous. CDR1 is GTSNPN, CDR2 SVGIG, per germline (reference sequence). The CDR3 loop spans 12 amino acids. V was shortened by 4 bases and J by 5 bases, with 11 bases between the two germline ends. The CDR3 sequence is CAWKESAETQYF. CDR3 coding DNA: TGTGCCTGGAAGGAAAGCGCGGAGACCCAGTACTTC.

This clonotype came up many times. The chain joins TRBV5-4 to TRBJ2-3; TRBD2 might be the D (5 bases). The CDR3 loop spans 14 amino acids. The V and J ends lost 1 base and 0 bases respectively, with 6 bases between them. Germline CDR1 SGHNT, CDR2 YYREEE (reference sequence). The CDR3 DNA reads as TGTGCCAGCAGCTTGACGGGAAGCACAGATACGCAGTATTTT. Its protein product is CASSLTGSTDTQYF.

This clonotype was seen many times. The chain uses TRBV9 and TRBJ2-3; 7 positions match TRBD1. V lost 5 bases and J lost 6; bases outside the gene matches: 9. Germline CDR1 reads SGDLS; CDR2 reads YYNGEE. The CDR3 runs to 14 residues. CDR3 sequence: CASSPQVQGDTQYF. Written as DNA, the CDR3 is TGTGCCAGCAGTCCCCAGGTACAGGGGGATACGCAGTATTTT.